The 24 T cell receptor beta chains below come from one sample, sequenced in a study of CXCR3-negative and CXCR3-positive naive CD8 T cells (dated by TCRdb to the late 2010s). TCRdb lists the instrument as NextSeq 550. The Human TCR Profiling Kit (MiLaboratory) was used to prepare UMI-labeled 5' RACE TRB cDNA libraries. Following reprocessing of the reads by TCRdb, the data hold one row per CDR3 protein sequence and no DNA is available. This sample's clone table shows approximately 100,000 distinct CDR3 sequences. The ten largest clones take up about 1% of the sample. What the research found in general, with its limitations: TRB CDR3s from CXCR3-positive naive cells showed higher hydrophobicity (lower Kidera factor 4), lower energy, and higher strength and volume indices than CXCR3-negative naive cells.

No cognate antigen is known for these TCRs. Sequenced input: naive CXCR3+ CD8+ T cells from blood. The cell subset or site label of this sample denotes: CD45RO-CCR7+CD27+CD95- naive CD8+ T cells expressing CXCR3 (TNR3+). The receptors derive from a human donor in good health. Some clones in this sample may be carry-over from other donors' samples.

The chain employs TRBV20-1 and TRBJ1-1. The CDR3 has 14 amino acids. Germline-derived CDR1 and CDR2 are DFQATT and SNEGSKA (reference sequence). The CDR3 loop is CSARDPGEGYEAFF.

This chain uses TRBV3-1 with TRBJ1-2. The CDR3 is 16 residues long. Germline V gene lookup returns CDR1 LGHDT and CDR2 YNNKEL (reference sequence). The CDR3 sequence is CASSQEGSAPKGGYTF. The full variable domain, in which reference TRBV3-1 and TRBJ1-2 provide the parts outside the CDR3, is DTAVSQTPKYLVTQMGNDKSIKCEQNLGHDTMYWYKQDSKKFLKIMFSYNNKELIINETVPNRFSPKSPDKAHLNLHINSLELGDSAVYFCASSQEGSAPKGGYTFGSGTRLTVV.

This chain joins TRBV19 and TRBJ2-7; TCRdb calls TRBD2, which cannot be checked without DNA. From germline, CDR1 is LNHDA and CDR2 SQIVND (reference sequence). The CDR3 is made up of 15 amino acids. The CDR3 loop is CASSISQGGTYEQYF. Combining the CDR3 with reference TRBV19 and TRBJ2-7 gives the whole variable domain DGGITQSPKYLFRKEGQNVTLSCEQNLNHDAMYWYRQDPGQGLRLIYYSQIVNDFQKGDIAEGYSVSREKKESFPLTVTSAQKNPTAFYLCASSISQGGTYEQYFGPGTRLTVT.

The rearrangement joins TRBV7-9 to TRBJ1-1; there is no DNA to check the TCRdb D call of TRBD1. CDR1 and CDR2 from the germline V gene are SEHNR and FQNEAQ (reference sequence). The CDR3 has 15 amino acids. CDR3 sequence reads: CASSPGTPPTSFAFF.

The chain couples TRBV29-1 to TRBJ2-5; checking the TCRdb D call of TRBD1 is not possible without DNA. The CDR3 extends over 15 amino acids. CDR1 and CDR2 from the germline V gene are SQVTM and ANQGSEA. This chain's CDR3 is CSGGGRPNLQETQYF.

V usage is TRBV28 and J usage is TRBJ2-1. From germline, CDR1 is MDHEN and CDR2 SYDVKM. The CDR3 length is 14 residues. The CDR3 loop reads CASSFVSSYNEQFF.

The gene calls are TRBV28 and TRBJ2-5; TCRdb's D call of TRBD1 is untestable without DNA. Germline V gene data show CDR1 as MDHEN and CDR2 as SYDVKM. This CDR3 comprises 17 residues. The CDR3: CASSLSNRQGGRETQYF.

J is TRBJ2-1 and V is TRBV7-9. Germline loops: CDR1 SEHNR, CDR2 FQNEAQ (reference sequence). The CDR3 loop spans 13 amino acids. The chain's CDR3 is CASSSGFNNEQFF.

The J gene is TRBJ1-1, the V gene TRBV7-9. The CDR3 runs 15 residues. Germline lookup yields CDR1 SEHNR and CDR2 FQNEAQ (reference sequence). This CDR3 reads CASSLDEGVNTEAFF.

V usage is TRBV7-2 and J usage is TRBJ2-7; TCRdb indicates TRBD2, and absent DNA this call remains unverified. Germline V gene lookup returns CDR1 SGHTA and CDR2 FQGNSA. This CDR3 is 15 amino acids long. The CDR3 sequence is CASSPRLAGLYEQYF.

The chain recombines TRBV29-1 with TRBJ1-4; there is no DNA to check the TCRdb D call of TRBD1. The germline gives CDR1 SQVTM, CDR2 ANQGSEA. This CDR3 comprises 14 residues. The CDR3 loop reads CSVWAGTTNEKLFF.

The chain joins TRBV7-2 to TRBJ2-2; TCRdb's D call, TRBD1, is unchecked because there is no DNA. There are 11 residues in the CDR3. Germline CDR1 SGHTA, CDR2 FQGNSA. CDR3 in amino acids: CASTRGGELFF.

The chain recombines TRBV12-3 or TRBV12-4 with TRBJ2-4. The CDR3 runs to 15 residues. The CDR3 loop reads CASSDQILAKNIQYF.

This sequence joins TRBV3-1 and TRBJ2-1. The CDR3 loop spans 12 amino acids. Germline loops: CDR1 LGHDT, CDR2 YNNKEL (reference sequence). CDR3 loop: CASSQGEGEQFF.

The CDR3 spells CASSQAPPTNTEAFF. V usage is TRBV14 and J usage is TRBJ1-1; TCRdb's D call, TRBD1, is unchecked because there is no DNA. The CDR3 is 15 residues long. Germline CDR1 and CDR2: SGHDN and FVKESK.

The V gene is TRBV4-3, the J gene TRBJ2-1; TCRdb returns TRBD2, unconfirmable since there is no DNA. Per germline, CDR1 LGHNA and CDR2 YSLEER. This CDR3 contains 14 residues. The CDR3 loop is CASSPGLGADEQFF.

V usage is TRBV5-4 and J usage is TRBJ2-7. From germline, CDR1 is SGHNT and CDR2 YYREEE (reference sequence). CDR3 length: 14 amino acids. CDR3 loop: CAGSLYGGPLEQYF.

The chain links TRBV29-1 to TRBJ2-5; TCRdb designates TRBD2, a call that cannot be tested without DNA. This CDR3 is 14 amino acids long. Germline V lookup: CDR1 SQVTM, CDR2 ANQGSEA. The CDR3 loop is CSVELAGGGETQYF.

V is TRBV6-5 and J is TRBJ2-3; TCRdb names TRBD2, which stays unverified in the absence of DNA. The CDR3 has 16 amino acids. CDR1 is MNHEY and CDR2 is SVGAGI in the germline V gene. CDR3 amino acids: CASSQTSGRITDTQYF.

The rearrangement links TRBV10-3 to TRBJ1-4; TCRdb gives TRBD1 as the D gene, but with no DNA this cannot be confirmed. CDR3 size: 13 residues. Germline V gene sequence: CDR1 ENHRY, CDR2 SYGVKD. CDR3 region: CATHGGTNEKLFF.

This chain joins TRBV20-1 and TRBJ2-1; the TCRdb D gene call, TRBD1, has no DNA to confirm it. The V gene's germline CDR1 is DFQATT and CDR2 SNEGSKA (reference sequence). CDR3 length: 17 amino acids. The CDR3 loop is CSARGRAPGRWGNEQFF.

The V gene is TRBV6-1, the J gene TRBJ1-2; TCRdb outputs TRBD1, but without DNA this stays unchecked. Germline V gene data show CDR1 as MNHNS and CDR2 as SASEGT. The length of the CDR3 is 14 residues. This CDR3 is CASNDQGEGYGYTF.

V gene TRBV20-1 combines with J gene TRBJ1-1. This CDR3 contains 13 residues. From germline, CDR1 is DFQATT and CDR2 SNEGSKA (reference sequence). The CDR3 here is CSAQPRLNTEAFF.

The chain recombines TRBV7-2 with TRBJ1-2. This CDR3 has 14 residues. In germline, CDR1 is SGHTA, CDR2 FQGNSA. The CDR3 loop is CASSRGGNLHGYTF.